The following is a TCR beta chain sequence with its context. Its antigen is still unknown. This sample was included in a study of CD8 T cells in ankylosing spondylitis. V was trimmed by 5 bases and J by 0 bases, leaving 10 bases between them. Germline V CDR1 and CDR2: DFQATT, SNEGSKA (reference sequence). CDR3 length equals 13 residues. In TCRdb, the 5' RACE reads were re-called with MiXCR into one record per CDR3 protein. The sample holds under 450,000 distinct CDR3 sequences, approximately 22% seen once. Overall study findings and caveats: Reportedly, significant enrichment of disease-linked clones occurred in matched ankylosing spondylitis synovial fluid.

The rearrangement links TRBV20-1 to TRBJ1-1; D gene uncertain. The sample comprised blood, either unsorted or a sorted T cell fraction (not recorded which). This receptor was identified in a male donor with ankylosing spondylitis or in good health (not recorded which). The CDR3 region is CSAGKRMNTEAFF. In nucleotides, the CDR3 is TGCAGTGCTGGGAAAAGGATGAACACTGAAGCTTTCTTT.